The subject of this entry is one TCR beta chain. This clonotype was counted only a few times. Its antigen remains unidentified. No base qualities exist here, and no much larger clone lies one base off it. The data originate from a study of blood T cells in healthy people across ages (dated by TCRdb to 2013 to 2016). Concerning the study at large: In model experiments, template switching captured roughly one uniquely barcoded TCR beta cDNA molecule for every two T cells. The donors were divided into four age groups: young (average approximately 17 years), middle-aged (about 41), aged (roughly 60) and long-lived (about 80). Age-related changes in TCR beta repertoire diversity were measured in the study by deep sequencing normalized with unique cDNA molecular identifiers. Two additional independent replicas of 1 million unique cDNA reads from the same blood draw were analyzed for two donors (one aged 18 to 29 and one aged 80 or older).

Study-wide findings and limitations: Because donor CMV infection status was unknown, age-related changes in expanded clonotypes were potentially confounded. Estimates of total diversity from one million sequenced T cells were regarded as lower bounds and underestimates. Bulk unsorted PBMC profiling prevented conclusive comparison of naive and antigen-experienced compartments. Observed TCR beta diversity per million T cells fell roughly linearly with age, and a significant reduction was already apparent by age roughly 40. A strong correlation was found between observed TCR beta diversity and the percentage of naive T cells measured by flow cytometry. Compared with the aged group, more naive CD4+ T cells, fewer expanded clones and increased TCR diversity were shown by the long-lived group, suggesting age selection.

Libraries came from 5' RACE. TCRdb names Illumina HiSeq 2500 as the instrument used. A second PCR of about 7 to 12 cycles was performed with a sample-barcoded 5' primer and a J-beta primer mix. A unique molecular identifier was introduced onto each TCR beta cDNA molecule by a template-switch 5' adaptor carrying 12 random nucleotides. Each sample yielded at least 2.5 million CDR3-containing paired-end reads. The Mint cDNA synthesis kit, primed by a TRBC-specific oligonucleotide, was used to synthesize first-strand cDNA from all RNA. All cDNA was treated with uracil-DNA glycosylase and then went through a first 18-cycle PCR with the universal primers M1SS and BC2_uni_R. In the authors' own workflow: For normalization, 1 million high-quality reads, each with a distinct molecular identifier, were randomly selected from each sample. Reads with shared molecular identifiers were discarded instead of being binned into consensus sequences. MiTCR, set to a Q25 quality threshold and the strictest error-elimination algorithm, was used for CDR3 identification, clonotype clustering and error correction. A nonparametric unseen species model with Euler transformation was used to estimate lower-bound total TCR beta diversity. TCRdb reworked the public reads: Q25 trimming with fastp, MiXCR clone assembly, productive beta chains retained. Duplicate CDR3 protein sequences are folded into a single record with the most common DNA and genes. The V and J calls and clone size come from TCRdb's table, not from the authors' own analysis. Recorded for this sample are roughly 500,000 distinct CDR3 sequences; around 24% of them occurred a single time. The ten most abundant clones make up just under 9% of the sample.

Donors were 30 to 45 systemically healthy Caucasian individuals from Russia aged roughly 6 to 90 years. Each donor gave 9 to 10 milliliters of peripheral blood, collected into EDTA-treated Vacutainer tubes. Ficoll-Paque density-gradient centrifugation was used to isolate PBMCs, with at least 7 million per sample. Trizol reagent was used to extract total RNA from the PBMCs, yielding at least 5 micrograms per sample. Naive CD45RAhigh/CD27high T cell percentages were measured by flow cytometry on a PBMC aliquot from every donor. The germline V gene (reference sequence) gives CDR1 as SEHNR and CDR2 as FQNEAQ. Measured from the cysteine to the phenylalanine, the CDR3 is 13 residues long. Of all the DNA, just the CDR3 is kept, 39 bases in frame from base 1. These data also formed part of another study, on T cells of mothers and their children. In that second paper, the authors write: The donors were nine systemically healthy Caucasian individuals, made up of three mothers and their six children. cDNA synthesis consumed the entire amount of extracted RNA, loaded at around 1.5 ug RNA in each 15 ul reaction. Sample barcodes and 2-4 random nucleotides were added via the M1S primer in the second PCR. Over 8.5 million TCR beta CDR3 reads were obtained for each mother, and some 3 million reads were obtained for each child. Thymic selection shapes the output of TCR recombination in a similar way in related and unrelated pairs, and inherited differences have a minor effect. Related mother-child pairs always showed normalized repertoire overlap that was slightly higher than in unrelated mother-child pairs, though the difference was never significant. No persistent microchimeric T cell clones were found, with a detection sensitivity of 85 to 100 clones per million clonotypes. In the study, deep NGS was used to compare the TCR beta repertoires of mothers and children, and features distinguishing related mother-child pairs from unrelated individuals were sought. On average, the children were 11 +/- 4 years old, while the mothers were 40 +/- 4 years old. After adapters were ligated using NEBNext reagents, the libraries underwent 100+100 nt paired-end sequencing on an Illumina HiSeq 2000. To avoid cross-contamination, the mother libraries and the child libraries were prepared a month apart and sequenced in separate runs. Each donor had between roughly 450,000 and 2,100,000 distinct TCR beta clonotypes identified. Naive TCR beta clonotypes were estimated from low-frequency clonotypes matched to each donor's FACS-determined naive share, without sorting.

This sequence uses TRBV7-9 and TRBJ2-5; the D gene is not confidently resolved. The DNA matches TRBJ2-7 better at its end, which makes the J call doubtful. Input material: blood. The sequence derives from a boy between 10 and 17 years old in good health. This receptor has the CDR3 CASSPPQGYEQYF. In nucleotides, the sequence is TGTGCCAGCAGCCCCCCACAAGGCTACGAGCAGTACTTC.